These 21 T cell receptor beta chains originate from one sample sequenced in a study of T cell changes during pregnancy in multiple sclerosis. Measured with immunoSEQ multiplex PCR; TCRdb has only the in-frame clones, and not every one. The table shows 20,000 to 25,000 clones, with approximately 90% occurring only once. This specimen consisted of CD8+ T cells from peripheral blood mononuclear cells, obtained in the second trimester of pregnancy. These receptors originate from a female donor in good health, enrolled as a control in a pregnancy study.

The rearrangement links TRBV21-1 to TRBJ2-7; TRBD2, as called in the table, went unchecked against the DNA. TRBV21-1 is noted as a pseudogene. This CDR3 is 16 amino acids long. CDR3 bases: TGTGCCAGCAGCAATCAGAGGACTAGCGGGGAAAAGCAGCAGTACTTC. Protein product: CASSNQRTSGEKQQYF.

The chain couples TRBV7-9 to TRBJ2-5; a weak D match, TRBD1 (8 bases). Trimming removed 4 bases at V and 2 bases at J, with 17 bases between. This CDR3 is 16 amino acids long. Germline loops: CDR1 SEHNR, CDR2 FQNEAQ (reference sequence). The CDR3 DNA sequence: TGTGCCAGCAGCTCAATTACAGGGGGGGGGCAAGAGACCCAGTACTTC. This codes for CASSSITGGGQETQYF.

This chain connects TRBV5-6 to TRBJ2-7; a weak D match, TRBD2 (6 bases). With 3 bases removed from V and 2 bases from J, the gap between germline ends came to 12 bases. Germline V gene lookup returns CDR1 SGHDT and CDR2 YYEEEE. This CDR3 is built from 14 residues. CDR3 sequence: CASSWGDSAYEQYF. As DNA, the CDR3 is TGTGCCAGCAGCTGGGGGGACTCAGCCTACGAGCAGTACTTC.

This clone showed up just once. J is TRBJ1-1 and V is TRBV13, with D possibly matching TRBD1 (5 bases). With 2 bases removed from V and 1 base from J, the gap between germline ends came to 14 bases. Germline V gene lookup returns CDR1 PRHDT and CDR2 FYEKMQ (reference sequence). The CDR3 contains 16 residues. The CDR3 is CASSLLQGGKNTEAFF. DNA for the CDR3: TGTGCCAGCAGCTTATTGCAGGGAGGGAAGAACACTGAAGCTTTCTTT.

The chain uses TRBV5-6 and TRBJ2-3; 8 bases fit TRBD2. Germline-derived CDR1 and CDR2 are SGHDT and YYEEEE. V lost 2 bases, J lost 3 bases, and 11 bases stayed unmatched. The CDR3 has 17 amino acids. For the CDR3, the DNA is TGTGCCAGCAGCTTAGCGGGAGACTGGGGGCAGACAGATACGCAGTATTTT. Its translation is CASSLAGDWGQTDTQYF. The complete variable domain, with remaining parts taken from reference TRBV5-6 and TRBJ2-3, reads DAGVTQSPTHLIKTRGQQVTLRCSPKSGHDTVSWYQQALGQGPQFIFQYYEEEERQRGNFPDRFSGHQFPNYSSELNVNALLLGDSALYLCASSLAGDWGQTDTQYFGPGTRLTVL.

The chain couples TRBV5-1 to TRBJ2-1; TRBD2 matches at 7 bases. V gave up 0 bases and J gave up 3 bases; unmatched junction bases: 12. Germline CDR1 is SGHRS and CDR2 is YFSETQ. CDR3 size: 18 residues. DNA for the CDR3: TGCGCCAGCAGCTTGGAAGCGGGACCCTCCTTCTTCTACAATGAGCAGTTCTTC. Its protein product is CASSLEAGPSFFYNEQFF.

The V gene is TRBV4-1, the J gene TRBJ1-5; TRBD1 is a possible D gene (5 bases). The germline V and J ends were trimmed by 6 bases and 5 bases, with 17 bases remaining between them. CDR3 length: 15 amino acids. Germline V CDR1 and CDR2: MGHRA, YSYEKL. In DNA, the CDR3 is TGCGCCAGCAGACCAGGCGTCGGACACTATCAGCCCCAGCATTTT. Translating it yields CASRPGVGHYQPQHF.

The chain is built from TRBV6-5 and TRBJ2-1; 10 nucleotides match TRBD2. The CDR3 totals 16 residues. The V gene's germline CDR1 is MNHEY and CDR2 SVGAGI. With 4 bases clipped from V and 3 bases from J, the junction kept 6 bases outside the gene matches. The DNA of the CDR3 is TGTGCCAGCAGTTCTTCACTAGCGGGAAGCTACAATGAGCAGTTCTTC. This encodes CASSSSLAGSYNEQFF.

The chain has TRBV13 and TRBJ1-6, with D uncertain. The CDR3 totals 13 residues. With 1 base removed from V and 8 bases from J, the gap between germline ends came to 6 bases. Germline-derived CDR1 and CDR2 are PRHDT and FYEKMQ (reference sequence). Written as DNA, the CDR3 is TGTGCCAGCAGCTTAGAGAGCTATTCACCCCTCCACTTT. Its translation is CASSLESYSPLHF.

The V gene is TRBV4-1, the J gene TRBJ1-1, with 7 positions matching TRBD1. This CDR3 region has 13 residues. V lost 3 bases, J lost 9 bases, and 7 bases stayed unmatched. Germline CDR1 and CDR2: MGHRA and YSYEKL. CDR3 residues: CASSQYRDSKAFF. Written as DNA, the CDR3 is TGCGCCAGCAGCCAGTACCGGGACAGTAAAGCTTTCTTT.

The V call is TRBV19, the J call TRBJ1-1, with TRBD1 matching over 7 bases. The CDR3 runs to 11 residues. V lost 6 bases and J lost 5; bases outside the gene matches: 0. Germline V gene data show CDR1 as LNHDA and CDR2 as SQIVND (reference sequence). The CDR3 protein is CASRQGTEAFF. The CDR3 region has the DNA TGTGCCAGTAGACAGGGGACTGAAGCTTTCTTT.

This clone has only a few counts. The chain combines TRBV7-9 with TRBJ2-7; D is undetermined. Germline CDR1 reads SEHNR; CDR2 reads FQNEAQ (reference sequence). The CDR3 spans 13 residues. The V gene lost 0 bases and the J gene lost 6 bases, with 9 bases spanning the gap. The CDR3 DNA reads as TGTGCCAGCAGCTTAGCCCTCGGCGGCGAGCAGTACTTC. It specifies CASSLALGGEQYF.

This clone showed up just once. Its ends do not fully match the called genes, so a read error is possible. This chain links TRBV7-7 with TRBJ2-1, with 8 bases identical to TRBD2. Germline loops: CDR1 SSHAT, CDR2 FNYEAQ (reference sequence). The CDR3 totals 14 residues. CDR3 region: CASSPGLGVHEQFF. The CDR3 bases are TGTGCTAGCAGCCCGGGACTAGGAGTCCATGAGCAGTTCTTC.

J is TRBJ2-7 and V is TRBV9; D possibly corresponds to TRBD2 (5 bases). Germline V lookup: CDR1 SGDLS, CDR2 YYNGEE. The CDR3 totals 15 residues. The V and J ends lost 1 base and 0 bases respectively, with 11 bases between them. CDR3 bases: TGTGCCAGCAGCGTAAGGCCTAGCCCCTCCTACGAGCAGTACTTC. This encodes CASSVRPSPSYEQYF. Based on the CDR3 plus reference TRBV9 and TRBJ2-7, the full variable domain is DSGVTQTPKHLITATGQRVTLRCSPRSGDLSVYWYQQSLDQGLQFLIQYYNGEERAKGNILERFSAQQFPDLHSELNLSSLELGDSALYFCASSVRPSPSYEQYFGPGTRLTVT.

V is TRBV6-5 and J is TRBJ1-2; D is perhaps TRBD1 (6 bases). Germline V gene data show CDR1 as MNHEY and CDR2 as SVGAGI. The CDR3 loop spans 11 amino acids. V was trimmed by 11 bases and J by 8 bases, leaving 15 bases between them. CDR3 region: CACGGARGYTF. The CDR3 nucleotides read TGTGCCTGCGGGGGGGCTCGGGGCTACACCTTC.

V gene TRBV6-4 combines with J gene TRBJ2-2; D gene ambiguous. Germline CDR1 and CDR2: MRHNA and SNTAGT. The V end lost 8 bases, the J end lost 4 bases, and 11 bases lay between the germline ends. This CDR3 spans 13 amino acids. DNA for the CDR3: TGTGCCAGCGCCGAAAGTAGCACCGGGGAGCTGTTTTTT. This gives the protein CASAESSTGELFF.

The chain links TRBV7-9 to TRBJ2-1; 8 bases agree with TRBD2. CDR1 is SEHNR and CDR2 is FQNEAQ in the germline V gene (reference sequence). Trimming took 3 bases from V and 8 from J; bases not matched to a gene: 12. The CDR3 contains 16 residues. In DNA, the CDR3 is TGTGCCAGCAGCTTCGGAACTAGCGGCACCAGATATGAGCAGTTCTTC. It encodes CASSFGTSGTRYEQFF.

The chain carries TRBV2 and TRBJ2-2; TRBD2 agrees at 9 bases. Trimming removed 7 bases from V and 9 bases from J; junction bases left unmatched: 6. Germline V lookup: CDR1 SNHLY, CDR2 FYNNEI. This CDR3 has 13 residues. CDR3 loop: CASKLAGGWELFF. The DNA of the CDR3 is TGTGCCAGCAAACTAGCGGGTGGATGGGAGCTGTTTTTT.

This chain connects TRBV27 to TRBJ2-7, with D possibly TRBD1 on 5 matching bases. The CDR3 sequence is 15 residues long. CDR1 is MNHEY, CDR2 SMNVEV, per germline (reference sequence). V lost 0 bases to trimming and J lost 2 bases, with 11 bases between them. Here the CDR3 reads CASSLSTGFPYEQYF. CDR3 in DNA: TGTGCCAGCAGTTTATCAACAGGCTTTCCCTACGAGCAGTACTTC.

The CDR3 bases are TGTGCCAGCAGCCATGTCCCTCCCGCAGCGGGAGCCCCAGATACGCAGTATTTT. The encoded protein is CASSHVPPAAGAPDTQYF. This chain links TRBV7-3 with TRBJ2-3; 8 nucleotides align to TRBD2. The CDR3 sequence is 18 residues long. Germline V lookup: CDR1 SGHTA, CDR2 FQGTGA. V was pared by 5 bases and J by 4 bases, with 17 bases of the junction left unmatched.

The chain has TRBV19 and TRBJ1-4; D might be TRBD1 (6 bases). Looked up from germline, CDR1 is LNHDA and CDR2 is SQIVND (reference sequence). V lost 5 bases to trimming and J lost 3 bases, with 19 bases between them. The CDR3 has 17 amino acids. CDR3 sequence reads: CASSPKRGGSPNEKLFF. DNA of the CDR3: TGTGCCAGTAGTCCCAAACGGGGGGGCTCCCCTAATGAAAAACTGTTTTTT.